This T cell receptor (beta chain) was identified during a study of shared clonotypes between healthy human individuals. Background on the study: Three plates were used per donor for CD4 naive, three for CD4 memory, two for CD8 naive and one for CD8 memory.

Each replicate PCR on the sorted subsets used 200 to 250 ng DNA (around 30,000 T cell genomes). Profiled with immunoSEQ multiplex PCR; TCRdb holds only in-frame clones, not every one. The sample gives a few hundred thousand clones, roughly 95% of which show up once; roughly 0.1% is in the top ten. Germline CDR1 reads MNHEY; CDR2 reads SVGAGI. The CDR3 covers 16 residues. CD45RO-negative CD8 cells positively selected for CCR7 made up the naive population, which excluded terminally differentiated effector memory CD45RA+ cells. Sequenced material: naive CD8+ T cells sorted from blood. J is TRBJ2-5 and V is TRBV6-5; unclear D gene. The J call may be mistaken, given a closer DNA end match to TRBJ2-7. The origin of this receptor is a woman aged 25 to 39 in good health. Here the CDR3 DNA reads TGTGCCAGCAGTTCACATGTAAGTCAACGCGTCTACGAGCAGTACTTC. Residues: CASSSHVSQRVYEQYF.